This entry lists 23 T cell receptor beta chains sequenced from one sample in a study of CD8+CD57+ T cells in acquired aplastic anemia. Previously, flow cytometry had revealed CD8+CD57+ cell expansion in the patients chosen for sequencing. Genomic DNA constituted the template upon which TCR beta VDJ and CDR3 profiling was performed. TCRdb ran MiXCR on the reads and lists one entry per CDR3 protein. The repertoire holds over 250,000 distinct CDR3 sequences, 45% to 65% seen once, with 1.3% in the top ten. The source material was sorted CD4+, CD8+, or CD8+CD57+ T cells (not recorded which) from PBMCs. These receptors were obtained from a human donor with aplastic anemia.

A few counts support this clonotype. Its ends do not fully match the called genes, so a read error is possible. This chain uses TRBV7-6 with TRBJ2-1; no definite D call. Looked up from germline, CDR1 is SGHVS and CDR2 is FNYEAQ. The CDR3 has 13 amino acids. The CDR3 here is CASSLGRHNEQFF. In DNA form, the CDR3 reads TGTGCTAGCAGCTTAGGTAGACACAATGAGCAGTTCTTC. Filled out from reference TRBV7-6 and TRBJ2-1, the complete variable domain reads GAGVSQSPRYKVTKRGQDVALRCDPISGHVSLYWYRQALGQGPEFLTYFNYEAQQDKSGLPNDRFSAERPEGSISTLTIQRTEQRDSAMYRCASSLGRHNEQFFGPGTRLTVL.

Ten or more counts support this clonotype. The V and J genes are TRBV6-6 and TRBJ2-3; maybe TRBD1 (6 bases). V was shortened by 6 bases and J by 0 bases, with 19 bases between the two germline ends. Germline CDR1 reads MNHNY; CDR2 reads SVGAGI (reference sequence). The CDR3 is 17 amino acids. CDR3 bases: TGTGCCAGCAGAAGCCCTTACAGGGTGTCTAGCACAGATACGCAGTATTTT. It encodes CASRSPYRVSSTDTQYF.

The chain joins TRBV9 to TRBJ2-5, with TRBD2 as a possible D gene (6 bases). The CDR3 sequence is 16 residues long. Germline CDR1 reads SGDLS; CDR2 reads YYNGEE. V lost 0 bases and J lost 5, with 17 bases in between. In nucleotides, the CDR3 is TGTGCCAGCAGCGTAGTTGGGGCGGGGAGGCGGGAGACCCAGTACTTC. It is translated as CASSVVGAGRRETQYF.

The chain carries TRBV7-9 and TRBJ2-5; weak D call: TRBD2 (5 bases). The CDR3 is made up of 12 amino acids. Germline loops: CDR1 SEHNR, CDR2 FQNEAQ (reference sequence). Between the trimmed V and J ends, which lost 5 bases and 11 bases, there was a span of 15 bases. As DNA, the CDR3 is TGTGCCAGCAGCGTAGAAGCGGCGGAGCAGTACTTC. This gives the protein CASSVEAAEQYF.

In this sample, this clonotype turned up many times. The V gene is TRBV2, the J gene TRBJ2-3, with 7 bases lining up with TRBD2. CDR3 length equals 15 residues. Germline trimming cut 10 bases from V and 2 bases from J; bases unmatched to any gene: 12. CDR1 is SNHLY and CDR2 is FYNNEI in the germline V gene. CDR3 region: CANNLGLAVTDTQYF. The CDR3, as DNA: TGTGCCAATAACCTCGGGCTAGCGGTCACAGATACGCAGTATTTT.

V usage is TRBV7-2 and J usage is TRBJ2-7, with 7 bases aligning to TRBD1. CDR1 and CDR2 (germline): SGHTA, FQGNSA. The CDR3 contains 14 residues. V shed 5 bases and J 2 bases; nucleotides not matched to a gene: 6. The chain's CDR3 is CASSGRDSPYEQYF. The CDR3 DNA follows: TGTGCCAGCAGCGGTCGGGACAGTCCCTACGAGCAGTACTTC.

The chain joins TRBV5-1 to TRBJ2-7; 9 positions agree with TRBD1. V gave up 0 bases and J gave up 1 base; unmatched junction bases: 2. From germline, CDR1 is SGHRS and CDR2 YFSETQ. The CDR3 has 15 residues. The DNA for the CDR3 is TGCGCCAGCAGCTTGGCAGGACAGGGGTCCTACGAGCAGTACTTC. Translation: CASSLAGQGSYEQYF. Supplemented by reference TRBV5-1 and TRBJ2-7, the full variable domain reads KAGVTQTPRYLIKTRGQQVTLSCSPISGHRSVSWYQQTPGQGLQFLFEYFSETQRNKGNFPGRFSGRQFSNSRSEMNVSTLELGDSALYLCASSLAGQGSYEQYFGPGTRLTVT.

As regards this clonotype: Compared with germline, one end of the junction differs, possibly owing to a read error. This chain connects TRBV6-6 to TRBJ2-3; D not resolved. CDR1 is MNHNY and CDR2 is SVGAGI in the germline V gene (reference sequence). CDR3 length: 12 amino acids. The CDR3 sequence is CAGSSIQDTQYF. CDR3 bases: TGTGCCGGCAGTTCCATCCAAGATACGCAGTATTTT.

CDR3 DNA sequence: TGTGCCAGCAGCTTAGTTTCAATCAATCAGCCCCAGCATTTT. It codes for CASSLVSINQPQHF. The V gene is TRBV7-9, the J gene TRBJ1-5; D is unclear. CDR3 length equals 14 residues. Per germline, CDR1 SEHNR and CDR2 FQNEAQ (reference sequence). Deletions cut 1 base from V and 3 bases from J, with 7 bases between.

The chain carries TRBV7-8 and TRBJ1-6; TRBD1 matches 8 bases. Germline values: CDR1 SGHVS, CDR2 FQNEAQ. CDR3 length equals 15 residues. V dropped 5 bases and J dropped 9; count of bases not matched to a gene: 9. The CDR3, as DNA: TGTGCCAGCAGCCAACAACAGGGGGTGGGTTCACCCCTCCACTTT. Translated, it gives CASSQQQGVGSPLHF.

This clonotype was detected a few times. With a much larger clone just one base away, this may be a read error. The chain is built from TRBV18 and TRBJ2-7, with D perhaps TRBD1 (6 bases). The V end was cut by 0 bases, the J end by 8 bases, with 14 bases between. The CDR3 runs 14 residues. The V gene's germline CDR1 is KGHSH and CDR2 LQKENI. This CDR3 reads CASSPPNQGYKQYF. CDR3 nucleotides: TGTGCCAGCTCACCACCGAACCAGGGGTACAAGCAGTACTTC.

The chain combines TRBV25-1 with TRBJ2-1, with 8 bases lining up with TRBD1. Trimming removed 5 bases from V and 5 bases from J; junction bases left unmatched: 8. The germline V gene has CDR1 MGHDK and CDR2 SYGVNS. This CDR3 has 15 amino acids. Written as DNA, the CDR3 is TGTGCCAGCAGTCACGAACGGACAGGGAACAATGAGCAGTTCTTC. Its translation: CASSHERTGNNEQFF.

This clonotype was seen repeatedly, ten times or more. The chain links TRBV2 to TRBJ2-1, with 7 nucleotides matching TRBD2. The CDR3 is 12 amino acids. The V segment lost 6 bases and the J segment 10 bases; nucleotides outside the gene matches: 6. Looked up from germline, CDR1 is SNHLY and CDR2 is FYNNEI. CDR3 in amino acids: CASRVGRSEQFF. The CDR3 DNA follows: TGTGCCAGCAGGGTCGGGAGGTCGGAGCAGTTCTTC.

The V call is TRBV20-1, the J call TRBJ1-5; no clear D gene. Germline V CDR1 and CDR2: DFQATT, SNEGSKA (reference sequence). CDR3 length: 14 amino acids. Trimming cost V 6 bases and J 3 bases, with 15 bases left between them. CDR3 residues: CSAYNAGLNQPQHF. DNA of the CDR3: TGCAGTGCCTATAATGCAGGACTCAATCAGCCCCAGCATTTT.

A note on this clonotype: In this CDR3 the conserved last residue, phenylalanine or tryptophan, is missing, so a read error is likely. DNA of the CDR3: TGTGCCAGCAGCTTAGGCGTTACAGGCGTCTACAATGAGCAGTTCCTC. Amino acids: CASSLGVTGVYNEQFL. The J gene is TRBJ2-1, the V gene TRBV7-6, with D tentatively TRBD1 (5 bases). This CDR3 is built from 16 residues. V lost 1 base and J 3 bases, leaving 13 bases between the germline ends. Germline assignment: CDR1 SGHVS and CDR2 FNYEAQ.

As concerns this clonotype: Sequence at one end of the junction differs from germline and may be a read error. The chain couples TRBV29-1 to TRBJ2-1, with D tentatively TRBD2 (6 bases). The germline V gene has CDR1 SQVTM and CDR2 ANQGSEA. The CDR3 totals 13 residues. CDR3 nucleotide sequence: TGCAGTGTTGAAATAGCGGCCTACAATGAGCAGTTCTTC. Translating gives CSVEIAAYNEQFF.

This clonotype was observed at least ten times. This sequence joins TRBV4-1 and TRBJ1-3; D ambiguous. Trimming cost V 3 bases and J 0 bases, with 12 bases left between them. The CDR3 extends over 16 amino acids. In germline, CDR1 is MGHRA, CDR2 YSYEKL. Written as DNA, the CDR3 is TGCGCCAGCAGCCACGCCCCTGTAGGCTCTGGAAACACCATATATTTT. Residues: CASSHAPVGSGNTIYF.

There are many counts of this clonotype. The gene calls are TRBV20-1 and TRBJ2-7; the match to TRBD2 covers 8 bases. Unmatched junction bases numbered 7, after V lost 0 bases and J lost 0 bases. Germline V gene data show CDR1 as DFQATT and CDR2 as SNEGSKA (reference sequence). This CDR3 has 16 residues. CDR3 protein: CSARDVGGRSSYEQYF. The CDR3 nucleotides are TGCAGTGCTAGAGATGTAGGCGGGAGGAGCTCCTACGAGCAGTACTTC.

This clonotype was recorded at least ten times. The V and J genes are TRBV7-8 and TRBJ2-7; no clear D gene. V was pared by 2 bases and J by 4 bases, with 6 bases between. Germline-derived CDR1 and CDR2 are SGHVS and FQNEAQ. This CDR3 has 12 amino acids. The CDR3 spells CASSLLGYEQYF. CDR3 DNA sequence: TGTGCCAGCAGCTTACTAGGATACGAGCAGTACTTC. Filled out from reference TRBV7-8 and TRBJ2-7, the complete variable domain reads GAGVSQSPRYKVAKRGQDVALRCDPISGHVSLFWYQQALGQGPEFLTYFQNEAQLDKSGLPSDRFFAERPEGSVSTLKIQRTQQEDSAVYLCASSLLGYEQYFGPGTRLTVT.

CDR3 sequence: CATSGGGTEAFF. DNA for the CDR3: TGTGCCACCTCGGGGGGGGGCACTGAAGCTTTCTTT. The V call is TRBV19, the J call TRBJ1-1, with D perhaps TRBD1 (5 bases). CDR1 and CDR2 from the germline V gene are LNHDA and SQIVND (reference sequence). This CDR3 is built from 12 residues. Trimming left V 10 bases short and J 4 bases short, with 13 bases between.

This clonotype has a count of ten or more. The chain is built from TRBV18 and TRBJ2-5; TRBD2 matches 11 bases. CDR3 length equals 17 residues. With 3 bases clipped from V and 5 bases from J, the junction kept 11 bases outside the gene matches. The germline V gene has CDR1 KGHSH and CDR2 LQKENI. CDR3 nucleotide sequence: TGTGCCAGCTCACCGTCTACTAGCGGGAGTTTCCGGGAGACCCAGTACTTC. Translating gives CASSPSTSGSFRETQYF.

The chain has TRBV20-1 and TRBJ2-2, with 11 bases that match TRBD1. The CDR3 totals 16 residues. After removal of 5 bases from V and 4 bases from J, the junction contained 9 bases not matched to a gene. Germline V gene data show CDR1 as DFQATT and CDR2 as SNEGSKA (reference sequence). CDR3 DNA: TGCAGTGCTTCGATGGACAGGGGGCTAAGCACCGGGGAGCTGTTTTTT. Encoded protein: CSASMDRGLSTGELFF.

In this sample, this clonotype turned up a few times. J is TRBJ2-7 and V is TRBV20-1, with D perhaps matching TRBD2 (7 bases). V was cut by 0 bases and J by 5 bases, with 17 bases left in between. This CDR3 has 15 amino acids. Per the germline V gene, CDR1 is DFQATT and CDR2 is SNEGSKA (reference sequence). The CDR3 region is CSARDSRGAGDEQYF. CDR3 DNA: TGCAGTGCTAGAGACAGCCGGGGGGCCGGGGACGAGCAGTACTTC.